Following are 15 T cell receptor beta chains from one sample sequenced in a study of T-cell memory formation after mild COVID-19. Each CDR3 protein gets one entry after TCRdb re-called the 5' RACE reads with MiXCR. This repertoire shows roughly 320,000 distinct CDR3 sequences, 28% found once; its top ten account for about 14%. The specimen was PBMCs or a T cell subset sorted from them (not recorded which). These receptors were taken from an adult woman who had mild COVID-19 (a few samples of this study predate the infection). Cell type and time point are not known.

A few counts support this clonotype. The chain carries TRBV27 and TRBJ2-7, with 9 bases matching TRBD2. Germline lookup yields CDR1 MNHEY and CDR2 SMNVEV (reference sequence). With 7 bases clipped from V and 7 bases from J, the junction kept 11 bases outside the gene matches. The CDR3 covers 14 residues. The CDR3 sequence is CASKGAGGPKEQYF. The CDR3 coding sequence is TGTGCCAGCAAAGGGGCGGGGGGGCCGAAAGAGCAGTACTTC.

This chain joins TRBV7-9 and TRBJ2-3; D unclear. The germline V gene has CDR1 SEHNR and CDR2 FQNEAQ (reference sequence). V was trimmed by 5 bases and J by 1 base, leaving 10 bases between them. This CDR3 comprises 14 residues. CDR3 sequence reads: CASSPRSGTDTQYF. CDR3 bases: TGTGCCAGCAGCCCCAGAAGTGGCACAGATACGCAGTATTTT.

The J gene is TRBJ2-7, the V gene TRBV7-9, with 9 bases lining up with TRBD1. Germline-derived CDR1 and CDR2 are SEHNR and FQNEAQ (reference sequence). The CDR3 is 15 residues long. V was clipped by 4 bases and J by 5 bases; unmatched bases: 9. The CDR3 loop reads CASSSWTGAGNEQYF. The CDR3 bases are TGTGCCAGCAGCTCATGGACAGGGGCCGGGAACGAGCAGTACTTC.

This chain connects TRBV20-1 to TRBJ2-5, with a tentative D call TRBD2 (5 bases). This CDR3 contains 12 residues. CDR1 and CDR2 from the germline V gene are DFQATT and SNEGSKA (reference sequence). Trimming left V 4 bases short and J 4 bases short, with 10 bases between. CDR3 coding DNA: TGCAGTGCTAAGGCGGGCGTAGAGACCCAGTACTTC. Translated, it gives CSAKAGVETQYF.

The chain carries TRBV5-1 and TRBJ2-1; D gene uncertain. Germline V lookup: CDR1 SGHRS, CDR2 YFSETQ. The CDR3 sequence is 18 residues long. V was clipped by 1 base and J by 5 bases, with 22 bases between them. CDR3 DNA: TGCGCCAGCAGCTTGCGAGTCGGAGAGGCGGCACGACACAATGAGCAGTTCTTC. Translated, it gives CASSLRVGEAARHNEQFF.

The sample holds a few counts of this clonotype. This chain links TRBV5-1 with TRBJ1-1; D is unclear. Trimming cost V 4 bases and J 0 bases, with 10 bases left between them. Germline V lookup: CDR1 SGHRS, CDR2 YFSETQ. The CDR3 contains 14 residues. In DNA, the CDR3 is TGCGCCAGCAGCGGAGGAACTTTGAACACTGAAGCTTTCTTT. Protein sequence: CASSGGTLNTEAFF. Together with reference TRBV5-1 and TRBJ1-1, the CDR3 gives the full variable domain: KAGVTQTPRYLIKTRGQQVTLSCSPISGHRSVSWYQQTPGQGLQFLFEYFSETQRNKGNFPGRFSGRQFSNSRSEMNVSTLELGDSALYLCASSGGTLNTEAFFGQGTRLTVV.

This clonotype was found once. CDR3 coding DNA: TGTGCCAGCAGCGTAGCACCGGGACCTCAGCCCCAGCATTTT. Translating gives CASSVAPGPQPQHF. The chain has TRBV9 and TRBJ1-5; weak D call: TRBD1 (5 bases). Trimming cost V 0 bases and J 6 bases, with 10 bases left between them. The germline CDR1 and CDR2 sequences are SGDLS and YYNGEE. CDR3 length: 14 amino acids.

The gene calls are TRBV29-1 and TRBJ2-5; 8 positions agree with TRBD2. The CDR3 sequence is 14 residues long. Unmatched junction bases numbered 6, after V lost 4 bases and J lost 2 bases. Per the germline V gene, CDR1 is SQVTM and CDR2 is ANQGSEA. The CDR3, as DNA: TGCAGCGTTGCAGTCTCTAGCGGGCAAGAGACCCAGTACTTC. Translated, it gives CSVAVSSGQETQYF.

The DNA of the CDR3 is TGCGCCAGCAGCGGCCTCAGCCCAAACTATGGCTACACCTTC. It codes for CASSGLSPNYGYTF. The chain recombines TRBV5-1 with TRBJ1-2, with D unclear. Trimming took 4 bases from V and 2 from J, leaving 12 bases between them. The germline gives CDR1 SGHRS, CDR2 YFSETQ. The CDR3 sequence is 14 residues long. Looking up the rest from reference TRBV5-1 and TRBJ1-2 gives the full variable domain: KAGVTQTPRYLIKTRGQQVTLSCSPISGHRSVSWYQQTPGQGLQFLFEYFSETQRNKGNFPGRFSGRQFSNSRSEMNVSTLELGDSALYLCASSGLSPNYGYTFGSGTRLTVV.

This clonotype was recorded a few times. The V call is TRBV5-5, the J call TRBJ2-7; D is unclear. V lost 2 bases to trimming and J lost 6 bases, with 9 bases between them. Germline values: CDR1 SGHKS, CDR2 YYEKEE (reference sequence). The CDR3 loop spans 12 amino acids. The CDR3 DNA is TGTGCCAGCAGCTTAAGAAGTTTCGAGCAGTACTTC. It is translated as CASSLRSFEQYF.

This clonotype was counted a few times. The chain links TRBV30 to TRBJ2-1; 8 bases line up with TRBD2. J was trimmed by 5 bases and V by 2 bases; bases with no gene match: 5. This CDR3 contains 14 residues. Germline V gene lookup returns CDR1 GTSNPN and CDR2 SVGIG (reference sequence). In DNA form, the CDR3 reads TGTGCCTGGAGTCCGGGACTAGTTGACAATGAGCAGTTCTTC. Amino acids: CAWSPGLVDNEQFF. Complete variable domain (other parts from reference TRBV30 and TRBJ2-1): SQTIHQWPATLVQPVGSPLSLECTVEGTSNPNLYWYRQAAGRGLQLLFYSVGIGQISSEVPQNLSASRPQDRQFILSSKKLLLSDSGFYLCAWSPGLVDNEQFFGPGTRLTVL.

This clonotype has a single count. This sequence joins TRBV7-2 and TRBJ1-2, with D perhaps TRBD1 (6 bases). V lost 5 bases and J lost 7, with 17 bases in between. The CDR3 runs to 14 residues. The germline V gene encodes CDR1 SGHTA and CDR2 FQGNSA. The CDR3 DNA follows: TGTGCCAGCAGCACTCAACAGGGAGGAGCTGGCTACACCTTC. This sequence encodes CASSTQQGGAGYTF.

J is TRBJ1-2 and V is TRBV3-1; D is possibly TRBD1 (5 bases). V lost 7 bases and J 4 bases, leaving 16 bases between the germline ends. The CDR3 contains 14 residues. In germline, CDR1 is LGHDT, CDR2 YNNKEL (reference sequence). CDR3 amino acids: CASKPWQGVYGYTF. CDR3 DNA: TGTGCCAGCAAGCCTTGGCAGGGAGTCTATGGCTACACCTTC.

The chain combines TRBV11-3 with TRBJ2-2; D uncertain. Trimming cost V 1 base and J 7 bases, with 4 bases left between them. This CDR3 contains 12 residues. CDR1 is SGHNT and CDR2 is YENEEA in the germline V gene. CDR3 bases: TGTGCCAGCAGCTTAGTGGACGGGGAGCTGTTTTTT. Amino acid sequence: CASSLVDGELFF.

The chain carries TRBV15 and TRBJ1-2, with D tentatively TRBD1 (5 bases). V was cut by 0 bases and J by 2 bases, with 10 bases left in between. Germline CDR1 is LNHNV and CDR2 is YYDKDF (reference sequence). The CDR3 contains 15 residues. CDR3 in DNA: TGTGCCACCAGCAGAGAGGCAGGGACCAACTATGGCTACACCTTC. Its protein is CATSREAGTNYGYTF.